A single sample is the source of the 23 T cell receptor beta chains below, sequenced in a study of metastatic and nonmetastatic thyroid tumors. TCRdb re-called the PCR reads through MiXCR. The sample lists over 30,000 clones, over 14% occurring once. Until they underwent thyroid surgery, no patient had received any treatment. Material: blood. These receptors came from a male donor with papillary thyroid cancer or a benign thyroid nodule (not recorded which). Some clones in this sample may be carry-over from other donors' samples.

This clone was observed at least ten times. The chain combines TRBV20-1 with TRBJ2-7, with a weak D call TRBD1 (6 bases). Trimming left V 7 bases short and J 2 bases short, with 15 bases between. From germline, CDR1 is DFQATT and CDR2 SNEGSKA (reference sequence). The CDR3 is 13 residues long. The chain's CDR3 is CSGVAGTPYEQYF. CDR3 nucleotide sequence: TGCAGTGGGGTAGCCGGGACACCCTACGAGCAGTACTTC.

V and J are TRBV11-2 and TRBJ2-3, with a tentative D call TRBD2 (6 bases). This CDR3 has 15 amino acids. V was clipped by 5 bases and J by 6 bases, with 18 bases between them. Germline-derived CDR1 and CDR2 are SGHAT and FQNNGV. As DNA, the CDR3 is TGTGCCAGCAGCCCCCGGCGGGGTGAGAGGGATACGCAGTATTTT. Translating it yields CASSPRRGERDTQYF.

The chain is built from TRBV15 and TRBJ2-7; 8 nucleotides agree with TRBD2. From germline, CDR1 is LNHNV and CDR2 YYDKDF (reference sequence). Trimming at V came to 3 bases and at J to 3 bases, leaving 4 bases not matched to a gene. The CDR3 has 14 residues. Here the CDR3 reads CATSSGGGGYEQYF. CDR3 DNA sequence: TGTGCCACCAGCAGCGGGGGGGGGGGCTACGAGCAGTACTTC.

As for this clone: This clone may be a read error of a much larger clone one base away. CDR3 sequence (DNA): TGTGCCAGCAGCTCCACTAGCGTGAGGGTGGGAGAGACCCAGTACTTC. It is translated as CASSSTSVRVGETQYF. The genes are TRBV11-2 and TRBJ2-5; the match to TRBD2 covers 7 bases. Germline V gene data show CDR1 as SGHAT and CDR2 as FQNNGV. The CDR3 runs to 16 residues. J gave up 4 bases and V 4 bases, and 12 bases lay outside the gene matches.

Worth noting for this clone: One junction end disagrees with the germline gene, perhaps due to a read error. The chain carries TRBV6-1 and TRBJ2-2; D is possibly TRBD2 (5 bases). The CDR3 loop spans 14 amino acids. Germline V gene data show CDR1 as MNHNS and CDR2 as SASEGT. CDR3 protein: CASSEGWGTGDLFF. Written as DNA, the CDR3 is TGTGCCAGCAGTGAAGGATGGGGAACCGGGGATCTGTTTTTT.

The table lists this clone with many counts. The chain's CDR3 is CASTIVNYNEQFF. CDR3 DNA sequence: TGTGCCAGCACCATCGTAAATTACAATGAGCAGTTCTTC. The chain recombines TRBV28 with TRBJ2-1; D not certain. The CDR3 contains 13 residues. The V end was cut by 7 bases, the J end by 4 bases, with 11 bases between. Germline CDR1 and CDR2: MDHEN and SYDVKM. Full variable domain (missing parts from reference TRBV28 and TRBJ2-1): DVKVTQSSRYLVKRTGEKVFLECVQDMDHENMFWYRQDPGLGLRLIYFSYDVKMKEKGDIPEGYSVSREKKERFSLILESASTNQTSMYLCASTIVNYNEQFFGPGTRLTVL.

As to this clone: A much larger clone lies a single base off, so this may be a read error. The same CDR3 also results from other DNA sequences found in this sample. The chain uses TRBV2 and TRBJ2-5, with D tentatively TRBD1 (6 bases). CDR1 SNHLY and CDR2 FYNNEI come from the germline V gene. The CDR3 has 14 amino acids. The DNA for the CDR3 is TGTGCCAGCAGTCTGACAGGATACGGGGAGACACAGTACTTC. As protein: CASSLTGYGETQYF.

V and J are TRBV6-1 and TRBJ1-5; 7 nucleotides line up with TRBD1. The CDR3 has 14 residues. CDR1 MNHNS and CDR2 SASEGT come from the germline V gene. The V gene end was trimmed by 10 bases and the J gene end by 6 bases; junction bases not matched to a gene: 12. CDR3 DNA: TGTGCCATCAGCAGACAAGGGGGCGGTCAGCCCCAGCATTTT. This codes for CAISRQGGGQPQHF.

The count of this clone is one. In DNA, the CDR3 is TGTGCCAGCAGCGCCCACAGGACAGCGGTCCACGAGCAGTACTTC. Protein sequence: CASSAHRTAVHEQYF. The chain uses TRBV7-2 and TRBJ2-7, with D maybe TRBD1 (6 bases). Between the trimmed V and J ends, which lost 5 bases and 5 bases, there was a span of 19 bases. The CDR3 spans 15 residues. Germline values: CDR1 SGHTA, CDR2 FQGNSA.

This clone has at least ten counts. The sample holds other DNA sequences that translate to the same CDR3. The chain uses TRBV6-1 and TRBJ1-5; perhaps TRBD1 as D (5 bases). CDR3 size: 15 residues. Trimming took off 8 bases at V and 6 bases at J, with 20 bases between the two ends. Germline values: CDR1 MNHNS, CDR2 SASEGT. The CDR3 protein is CASLISGGKGQPQHF. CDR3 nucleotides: TGTGCCAGCTTGATTTCTGGGGGGAAGGGTCAGCCCCAGCATTTT.

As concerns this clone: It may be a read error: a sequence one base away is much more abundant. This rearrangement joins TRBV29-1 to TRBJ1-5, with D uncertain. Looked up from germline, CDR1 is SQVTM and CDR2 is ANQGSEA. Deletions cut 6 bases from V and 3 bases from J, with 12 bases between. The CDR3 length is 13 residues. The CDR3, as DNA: TGCAGCGTCGGGTCGTGGGACAATCAGCCCCAGCATTTT. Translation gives CSVGSWDNQPQHF.

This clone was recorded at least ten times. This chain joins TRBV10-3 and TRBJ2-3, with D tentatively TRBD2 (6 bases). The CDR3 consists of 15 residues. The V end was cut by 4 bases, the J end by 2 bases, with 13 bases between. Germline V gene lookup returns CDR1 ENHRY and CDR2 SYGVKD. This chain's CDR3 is CAISGGGLSTDTQYF. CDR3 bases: TGTGCCATCAGTGGGGGAGGCCTATCCACAGATACGCAGTATTTT.

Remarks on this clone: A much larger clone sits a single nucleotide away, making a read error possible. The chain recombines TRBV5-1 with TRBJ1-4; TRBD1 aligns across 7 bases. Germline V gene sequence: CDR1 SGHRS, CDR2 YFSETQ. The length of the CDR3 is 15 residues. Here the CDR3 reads CASGLEPQGNEKLFF. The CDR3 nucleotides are TGCGCCAGCGGCTTGGAGCCACAGGGGAATGAAAAACTGTTTTTT.

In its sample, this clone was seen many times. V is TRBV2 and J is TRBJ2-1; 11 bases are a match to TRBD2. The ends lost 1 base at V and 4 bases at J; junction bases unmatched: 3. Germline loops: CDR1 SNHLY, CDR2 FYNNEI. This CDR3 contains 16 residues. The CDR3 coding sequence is TGTGCCAGCAGTGAAGGAACTAGCGGGGGATACAATGAGCAGTTCTTC. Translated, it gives CASSEGTSGGYNEQFF.

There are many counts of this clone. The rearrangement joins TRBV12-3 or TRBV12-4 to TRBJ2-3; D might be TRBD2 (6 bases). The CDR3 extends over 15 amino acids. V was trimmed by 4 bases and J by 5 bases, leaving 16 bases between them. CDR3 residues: CASSWYAGRGDTQYF. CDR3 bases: TGTGCCAGCAGTTGGTACGCGGGGCGTGGAGATACGCAGTATTTT.

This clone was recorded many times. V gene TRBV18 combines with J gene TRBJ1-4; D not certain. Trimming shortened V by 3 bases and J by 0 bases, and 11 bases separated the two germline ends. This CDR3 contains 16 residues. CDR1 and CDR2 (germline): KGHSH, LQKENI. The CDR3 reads CASSPNPPATNEKLFF. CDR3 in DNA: TGTGCCAGCTCACCCAACCCCCCTGCAACTAATGAAAAACTGTTTTTT.

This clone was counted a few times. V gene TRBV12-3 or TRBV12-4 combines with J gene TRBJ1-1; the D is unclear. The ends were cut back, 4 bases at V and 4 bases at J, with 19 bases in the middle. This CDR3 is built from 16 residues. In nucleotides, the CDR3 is TGTGCCAGCAGTTCCCTTCAATGGCAAAGCGGCACTGAAGCTTTCTTT. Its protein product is CASSSLQWQSGTEAFF.

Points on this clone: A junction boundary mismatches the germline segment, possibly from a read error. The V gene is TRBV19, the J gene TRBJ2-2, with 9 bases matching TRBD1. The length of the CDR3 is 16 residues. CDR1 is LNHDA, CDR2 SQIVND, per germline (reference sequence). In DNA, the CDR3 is TGTGCCACGAGGTCCAGACAGGGGGTCTTGGCCGGGGAGCTGTTCTTT. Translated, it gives CATRSRQGVLAGELFF.

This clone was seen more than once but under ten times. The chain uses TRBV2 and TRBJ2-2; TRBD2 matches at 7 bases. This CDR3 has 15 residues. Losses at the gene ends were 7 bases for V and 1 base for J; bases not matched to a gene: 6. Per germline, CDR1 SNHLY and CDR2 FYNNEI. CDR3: CASKIRGVNTGELFF. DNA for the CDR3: TGTGCCAGCAAGATACGGGGGGTGAACACCGGGGAGCTGTTTTTT. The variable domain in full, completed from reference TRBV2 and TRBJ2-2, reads EPEVTQTPSHQVTQMGQEVILRCVPISNHLYFYWYRQILGQKVEFLVSFYNNEISEKSEIFDDQFSVERPDGSNFTLKIRSTKLEDSAMYFCASKIRGVNTGELFFGEGSRLTVL.

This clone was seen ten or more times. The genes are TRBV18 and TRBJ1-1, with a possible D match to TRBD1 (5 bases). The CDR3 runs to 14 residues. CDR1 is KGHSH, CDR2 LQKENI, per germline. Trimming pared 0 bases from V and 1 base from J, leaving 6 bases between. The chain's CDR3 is CASSPPGGNTEAFF. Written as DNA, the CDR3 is TGTGCCAGCTCACCACCCGGGGGGAACACTGAAGCTTTCTTT.

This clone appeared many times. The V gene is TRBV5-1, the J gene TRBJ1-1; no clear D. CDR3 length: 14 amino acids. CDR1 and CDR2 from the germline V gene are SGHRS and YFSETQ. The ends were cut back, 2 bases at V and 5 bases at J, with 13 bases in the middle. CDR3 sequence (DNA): TGCGCCAGCAGCTTCGGCAGCCCGAGGACTGAAGCTTTCTTT. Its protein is CASSFGSPRTEAFF.

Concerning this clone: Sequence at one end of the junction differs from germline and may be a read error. This CDR3 reads CASSSGYDQYF. The DNA for the CDR3 is TGTGCCAGTAGCTCAGGTTACGACCAGTATTTC. The rearrangement uses TRBV19 and TRBJ2-7; D is unclear. Germline CDR1 LNHDA, CDR2 SQIVND (reference sequence). There are 11 residues in the CDR3.

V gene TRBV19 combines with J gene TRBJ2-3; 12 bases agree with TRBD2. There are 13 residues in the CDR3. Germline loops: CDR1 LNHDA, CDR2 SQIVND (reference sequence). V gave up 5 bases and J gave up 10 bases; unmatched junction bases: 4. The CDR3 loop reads CASSAGTSGSQYF. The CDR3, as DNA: TGTGCCAGTAGTGCCGGGACTAGCGGGTCGCAGTATTTT.